This TCR beta chain came from a study of a mutant IDH1 vaccine in newly diagnosed glioma. In this sample, this clone turned up a few times. The target antigen is unknown. Method: immunoSEQ multiplex PCR; TCRdb's copy keeps in-frame clones and lacks some. The data show under 150,000 clones, just under 80% seen once. The time point was: week 11, during vaccination. All doses held 300 ug of mutant IDH1 20-mer peptide, with topical imiquimod. The length of the CDR3 is 14 residues. V was pared by 5 bases and J by 4 bases, with 5 bases of the junction left unmatched. Germline loops: CDR1 SNHLY, CDR2 FYNNEI. V usage is TRBV2 and J usage is TRBJ2-7, with TRBD1 identical over 10 bases. This clonotype was sampled from a man between 40 and 49 years old with glioma. This sample comprised PBMCs, obtained from a glioma patient whose treatment included an IDH1 peptide vaccine. The CDR3 sequence: CASSLTGGEYEQYF. The CDR3 coding sequence is TGTGCCAGCAGTTTGACAGGGGGCGAATACGAGCAGTACTTC. The complete variable domain, with remaining parts taken from reference TRBV2 and TRBJ2-7, reads EPEVTQTPSHQVTQMGQEVILRCVPISNHLYFYWYRQILGQKVEFLVSFYNNEISEKSEIFDDQFSVERPDGSNFTLKIRSTKLEDSAMYFCASSLTGGEYEQYFGPGTRLTVT.